This T cell receptor beta chain originates from a study of beta chain features in type 1 diabetes. Germline loops: CDR1 SNHLY, CDR2 FYNNEI. The V gene lost 5 bases and the J gene lost 3 bases, with 11 bases spanning the gap. The CDR3 extends over 14 amino acids. As every portion of the isolated RNA was reverse transcribed, the sequencing read expressed TCRB transcripts. TCRdb keeps only in-frame clones here, not all; method: immunoSEQ multiplex PCR. Seen here are 300,000 to 350,000 clones, 12% to 15% observed once, and the top ten hold under 8.5%. CD45RO/CCR7/CD25/CD127/CD95/CD27 staining was used to isolate CD4+ naive, central memory, regulatory and stem cell-like memory cells by sorting.

The rearrangement joins TRBV2 to TRBJ2-4, with D possibly being TRBD1 or TRBD2 (5 bases each). The sequenced material came from central memory CD4+ T cells from blood. This TCR derives from a young man in good health. CDR3 DNA: TGTGCCAGCAGTTCCGGGACGGGCAAAAACATTCAGTACTTC. This encodes CASSSGTGKNIQYF.